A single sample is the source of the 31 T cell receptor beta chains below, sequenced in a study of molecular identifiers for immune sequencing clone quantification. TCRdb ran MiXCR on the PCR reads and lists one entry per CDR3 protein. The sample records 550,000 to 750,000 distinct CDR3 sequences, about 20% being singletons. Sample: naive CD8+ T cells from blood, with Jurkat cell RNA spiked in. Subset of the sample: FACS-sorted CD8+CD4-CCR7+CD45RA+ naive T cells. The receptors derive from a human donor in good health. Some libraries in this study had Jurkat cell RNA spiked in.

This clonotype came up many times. The CDR3 DNA reads TGTGCCAGCAGCTTAGTCGGAAGGAGGAACACTGAAGCTTTCTTT. As protein: CASSLVGRRNTEAFF. The genes are TRBV7-2 and TRBJ1-1; D ambiguous. V was cut by 1 base and J by 1 base, with 10 bases left in between. CDR3 length: 15 amino acids. From germline, CDR1 is SGHTA and CDR2 FQGNSA.

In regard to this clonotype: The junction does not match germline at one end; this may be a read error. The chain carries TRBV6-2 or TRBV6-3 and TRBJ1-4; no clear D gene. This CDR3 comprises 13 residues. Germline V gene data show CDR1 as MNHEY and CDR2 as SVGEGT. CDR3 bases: TGTGCCAGCAGTTACACACCCGGGGAAAGACTGTTTTTT. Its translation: CASSYTPGERLFF.

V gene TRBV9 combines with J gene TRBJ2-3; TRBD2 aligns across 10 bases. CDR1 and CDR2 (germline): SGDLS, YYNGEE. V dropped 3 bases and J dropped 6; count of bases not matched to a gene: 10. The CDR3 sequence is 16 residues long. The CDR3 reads CASSGLAGGARDTQYF. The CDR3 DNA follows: TGTGCCAGCAGCGGATTAGCGGGGGGCGCAAGGGATACGCAGTATTTT. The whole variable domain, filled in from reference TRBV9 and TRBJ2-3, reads DSGVTQTPKHLITATGQRVTLRCSPRSGDLSVYWYQQSLDQGLQFLIQYYNGEERAKGNILERFSAQQFPDLHSELNLSSLELGDSALYFCASSGLAGGARDTQYFGPGTRLTVL.

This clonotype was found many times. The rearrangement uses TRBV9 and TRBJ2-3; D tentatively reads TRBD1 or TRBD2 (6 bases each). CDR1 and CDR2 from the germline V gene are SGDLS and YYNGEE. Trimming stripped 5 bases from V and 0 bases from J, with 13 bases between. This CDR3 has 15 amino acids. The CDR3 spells CASSGGGISTDTQYF. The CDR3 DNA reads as TGTGCCAGCAGTGGAGGGGGGATTAGCACAGATACGCAGTATTTT.

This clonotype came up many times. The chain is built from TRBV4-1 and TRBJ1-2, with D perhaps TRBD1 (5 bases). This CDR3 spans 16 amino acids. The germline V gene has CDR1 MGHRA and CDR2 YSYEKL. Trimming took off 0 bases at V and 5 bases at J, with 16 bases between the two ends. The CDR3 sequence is CASSQDRRGGSYGYTF. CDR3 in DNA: TGCGCCAGCAGCCAAGATCGGAGGGGAGGGTCGTATGGCTACACCTTC.

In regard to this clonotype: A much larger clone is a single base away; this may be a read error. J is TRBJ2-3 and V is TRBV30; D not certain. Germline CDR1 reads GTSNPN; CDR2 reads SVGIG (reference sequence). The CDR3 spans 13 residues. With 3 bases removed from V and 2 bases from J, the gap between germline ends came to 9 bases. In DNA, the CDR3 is TGTGCCTGGAGAGGTCCCCACACAGATACGCAGTATTTT. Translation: CAWRGPHTDTQYF.

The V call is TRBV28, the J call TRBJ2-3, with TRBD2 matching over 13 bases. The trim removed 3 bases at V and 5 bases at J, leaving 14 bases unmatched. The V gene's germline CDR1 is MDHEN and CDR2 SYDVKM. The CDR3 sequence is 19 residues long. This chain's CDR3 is CASSFPGTSGTSDIDTQYF. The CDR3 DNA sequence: TGTGCCAGCAGTTTCCCCGGGACTAGCGGGACGTCAGACATAGATACGCAGTATTTT.

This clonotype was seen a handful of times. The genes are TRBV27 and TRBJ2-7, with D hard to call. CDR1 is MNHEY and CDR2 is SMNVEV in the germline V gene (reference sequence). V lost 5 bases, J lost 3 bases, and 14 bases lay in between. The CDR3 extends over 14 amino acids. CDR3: CASSLGQAYYEQYF. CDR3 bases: TGTGCCAGCAGTCTGGGTCAGGCTTACTACGAGCAGTACTTC.

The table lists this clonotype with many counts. The CDR3 loop is CAWFSGGYEQYF. The CDR3 DNA reads as TGTGCCTGGTTTAGCGGGGGATACGAGCAGTACTTC. The rearrangement links TRBV30 to TRBJ2-7; 9 positions match TRBD2. V lost 5 bases to trimming and J lost 4 bases; unmatched junction nucleotides: 3. The CDR3 has 12 residues. Germline V CDR1 and CDR2: GTSNPN, SVGIG (reference sequence).

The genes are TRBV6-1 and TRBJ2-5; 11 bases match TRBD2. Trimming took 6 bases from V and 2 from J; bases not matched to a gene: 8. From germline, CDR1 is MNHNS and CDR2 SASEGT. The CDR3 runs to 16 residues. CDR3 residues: CASSVPTSGVQETQYF. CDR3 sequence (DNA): TGTGCCAGCAGCGTCCCGACTAGCGGGGTACAAGAGACCCAGTACTTC.

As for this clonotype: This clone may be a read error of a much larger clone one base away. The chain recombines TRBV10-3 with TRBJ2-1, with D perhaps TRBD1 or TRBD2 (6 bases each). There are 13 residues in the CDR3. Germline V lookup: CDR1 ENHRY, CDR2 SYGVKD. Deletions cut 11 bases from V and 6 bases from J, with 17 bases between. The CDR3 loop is CAVISEGGNEQFF. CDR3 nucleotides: TGTGCCGTCATCAGCGAGGGGGGCAATGAGCAGTTCTTC.

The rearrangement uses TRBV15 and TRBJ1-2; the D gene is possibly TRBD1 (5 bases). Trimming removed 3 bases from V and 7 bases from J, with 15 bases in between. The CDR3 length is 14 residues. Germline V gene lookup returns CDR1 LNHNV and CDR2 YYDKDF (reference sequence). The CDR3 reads CATSRGLGGGGYTF. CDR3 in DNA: TGTGCCACCAGCAGGGGCTTGGGGGGAGGTGGCTACACCTTC.

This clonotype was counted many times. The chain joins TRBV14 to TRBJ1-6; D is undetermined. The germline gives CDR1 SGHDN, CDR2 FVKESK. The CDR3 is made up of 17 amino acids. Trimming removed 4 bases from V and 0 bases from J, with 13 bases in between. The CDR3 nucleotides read TGTGCCAGCAGCCCGAAGACACTGAGCTCCTATAATTCACCCCTCCACTTT. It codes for CASSPKTLSSYNSPLHF.

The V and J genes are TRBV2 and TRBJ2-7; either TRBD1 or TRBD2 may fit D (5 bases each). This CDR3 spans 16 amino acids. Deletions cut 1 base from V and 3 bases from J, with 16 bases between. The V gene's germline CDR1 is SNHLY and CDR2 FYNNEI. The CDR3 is CASSEGGTGSFYEQYF. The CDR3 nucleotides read TGTGCCAGCAGTGAAGGAGGGACGGGATCATTCTACGAGCAGTACTTC.

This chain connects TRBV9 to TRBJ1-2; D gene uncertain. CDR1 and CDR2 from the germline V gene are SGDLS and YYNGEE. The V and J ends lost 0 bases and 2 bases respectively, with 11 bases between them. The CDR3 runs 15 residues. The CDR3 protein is CASSVGKAGNYGYTF. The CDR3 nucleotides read TGTGCCAGCAGCGTAGGAAAGGCGGGGAACTATGGCTACACCTTC. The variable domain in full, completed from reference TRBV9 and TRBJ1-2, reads DSGVTQTPKHLITATGQRVTLRCSPRSGDLSVYWYQQSLDQGLQFLIQYYNGEERAKGNILERFSAQQFPDLHSELNLSSLELGDSALYFCASSVGKAGNYGYTFGSGTRLTVV.

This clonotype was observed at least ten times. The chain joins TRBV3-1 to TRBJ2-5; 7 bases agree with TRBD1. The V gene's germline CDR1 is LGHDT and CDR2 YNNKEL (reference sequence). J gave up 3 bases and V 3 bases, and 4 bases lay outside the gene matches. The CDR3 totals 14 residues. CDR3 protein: CASSHTGVEETQYF. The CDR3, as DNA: TGTGCCAGCAGCCACACAGGGGTCGAAGAGACCCAGTACTTC.

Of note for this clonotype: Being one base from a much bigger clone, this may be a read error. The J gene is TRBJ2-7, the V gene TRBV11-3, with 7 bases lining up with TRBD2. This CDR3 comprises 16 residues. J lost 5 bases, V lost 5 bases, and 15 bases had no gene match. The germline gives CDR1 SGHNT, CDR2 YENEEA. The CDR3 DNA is TGTGCCAGCAGCCCCGGAGCGGGACTCGCAGGGAACGAGCAGTACGTC. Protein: CASSPGAGLAGNEQYV.

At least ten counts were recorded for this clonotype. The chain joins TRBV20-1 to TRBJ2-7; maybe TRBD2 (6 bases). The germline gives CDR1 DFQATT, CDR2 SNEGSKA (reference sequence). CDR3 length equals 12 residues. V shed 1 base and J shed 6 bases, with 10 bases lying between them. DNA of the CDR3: TGCAGTGCTAGAGGACTAGTTTTCGAGCAGTACTTC. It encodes CSARGLVFEQYF.

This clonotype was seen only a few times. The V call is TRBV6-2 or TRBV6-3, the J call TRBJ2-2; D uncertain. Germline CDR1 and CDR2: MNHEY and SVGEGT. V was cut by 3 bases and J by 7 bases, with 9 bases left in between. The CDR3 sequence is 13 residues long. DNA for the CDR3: TGTGCCAGCAGTTATAGGTTGAACGGGGAGCTGTTTTTT. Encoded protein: CASSYRLNGELFF.

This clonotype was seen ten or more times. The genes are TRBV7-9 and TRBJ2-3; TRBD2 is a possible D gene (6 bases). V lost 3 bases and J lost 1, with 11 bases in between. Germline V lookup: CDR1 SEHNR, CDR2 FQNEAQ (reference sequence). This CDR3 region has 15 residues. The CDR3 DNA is TGTGCCAGCAGCTTTTTAGCGGTTCGCACAGATACGCAGTATTTT. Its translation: CASSFLAVRTDTQYF.

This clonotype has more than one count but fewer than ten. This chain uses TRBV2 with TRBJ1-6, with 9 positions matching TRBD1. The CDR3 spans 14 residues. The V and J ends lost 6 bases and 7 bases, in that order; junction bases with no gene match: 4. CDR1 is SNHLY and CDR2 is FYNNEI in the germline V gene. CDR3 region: CASRSGQGNSPLHF. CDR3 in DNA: TGTGCCAGCAGGAGCGGACAGGGGAATTCACCCCTCCACTTT. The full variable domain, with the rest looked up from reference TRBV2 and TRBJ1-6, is EPEVTQTPSHQVTQMGQEVILRCVPISNHLYFYWYRQILGQKVEFLVSFYNNEISEKSEIFDDQFSVERPDGSNFTLKIRSTKLEDSAMYFCASRSGQGNSPLHFGNGTRLTVT.

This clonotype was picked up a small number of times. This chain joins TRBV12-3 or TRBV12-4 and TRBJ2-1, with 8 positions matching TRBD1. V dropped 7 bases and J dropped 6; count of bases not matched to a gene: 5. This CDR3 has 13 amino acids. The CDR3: CASNGQGGNEQFF. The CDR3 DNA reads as TGTGCCAGCAATGGACAGGGTGGCAATGAGCAGTTCTTC.

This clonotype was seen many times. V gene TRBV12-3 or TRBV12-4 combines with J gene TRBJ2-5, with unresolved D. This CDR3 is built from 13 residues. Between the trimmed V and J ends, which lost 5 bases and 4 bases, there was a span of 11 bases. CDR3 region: CASSGPGPETQYF. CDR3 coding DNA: TGTGCCAGCAGTGGCCCGGGTCCAGAGACCCAGTACTTC.

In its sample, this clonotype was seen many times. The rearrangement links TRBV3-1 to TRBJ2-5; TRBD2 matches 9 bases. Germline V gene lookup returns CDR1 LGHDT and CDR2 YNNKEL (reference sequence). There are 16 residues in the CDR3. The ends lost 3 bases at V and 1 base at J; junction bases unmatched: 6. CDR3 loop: CASSQGSGGLQETQYF. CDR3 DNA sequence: TGTGCCAGCAGCCAGGGTAGCGGGGGCCTCCAAGAGACCCAGTACTTC.

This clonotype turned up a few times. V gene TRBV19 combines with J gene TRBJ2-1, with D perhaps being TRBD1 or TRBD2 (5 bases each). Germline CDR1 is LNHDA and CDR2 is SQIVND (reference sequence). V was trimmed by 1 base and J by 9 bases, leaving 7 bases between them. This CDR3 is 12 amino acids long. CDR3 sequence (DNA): TGTGCCAGTAGTATAGGGGGGAGTGAGCAGTTCTTC. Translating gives CASSIGGSEQFF.

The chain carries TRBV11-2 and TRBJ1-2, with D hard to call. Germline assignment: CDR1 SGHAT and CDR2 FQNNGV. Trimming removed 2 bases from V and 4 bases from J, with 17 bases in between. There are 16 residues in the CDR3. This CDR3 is CASSLRRGLDVYGYTF. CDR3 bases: TGTGCCAGCAGCTTACGTAGAGGACTGGACGTCTATGGCTACACCTTC. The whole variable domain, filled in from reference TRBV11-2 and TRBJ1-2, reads EAGVAQSPRYKIIEKRQSVAFWCNPISGHATLYWYQQILGQGPKLLIQFQNNGVVDDSQLPKDRFSAERLKGVDSTLKIQPAKLEDSAVYLCASSLRRGLDVYGYTFGSGTRLTVV.

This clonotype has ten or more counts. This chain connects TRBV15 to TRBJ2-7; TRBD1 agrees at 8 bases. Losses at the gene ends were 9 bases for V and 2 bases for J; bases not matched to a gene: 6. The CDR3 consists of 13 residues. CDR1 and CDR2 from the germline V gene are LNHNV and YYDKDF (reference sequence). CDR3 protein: CATAQGGPYEQYF. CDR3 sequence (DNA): TGTGCCACAGCACAGGGGGGCCCCTACGAGCAGTACTTC.

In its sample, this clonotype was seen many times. CDR3 region: CASSQYPRAGVAEQYF. The CDR3 region has the DNA TGCGCCAGCAGCCAATACCCTCGAGCGGGAGTAGCCGAGCAGTACTTC. The chain is built from TRBV4-3 and TRBJ2-7; TRBD2 aligns across 8 bases. V lost 2 bases, J lost 6 bases, and 12 bases stayed unmatched. The germline CDR1 and CDR2 sequences are LGHNA and YSLEER. There are 16 residues in the CDR3.

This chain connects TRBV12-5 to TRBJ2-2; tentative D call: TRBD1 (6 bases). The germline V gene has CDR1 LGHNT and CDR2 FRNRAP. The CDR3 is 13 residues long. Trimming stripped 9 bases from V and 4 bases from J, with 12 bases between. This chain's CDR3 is CASQGSATGELFF. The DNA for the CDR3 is TGTGCTAGCCAGGGGAGCGCCACCGGGGAGCTGTTTTTT.

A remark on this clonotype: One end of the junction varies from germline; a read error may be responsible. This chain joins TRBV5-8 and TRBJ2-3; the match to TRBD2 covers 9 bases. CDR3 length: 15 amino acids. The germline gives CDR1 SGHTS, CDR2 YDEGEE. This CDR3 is CARKTSGWGTDTRYF. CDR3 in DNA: TGTGCCCGCAAGACTAGCGGCTGGGGCACAGATACGCGGTATTTT.

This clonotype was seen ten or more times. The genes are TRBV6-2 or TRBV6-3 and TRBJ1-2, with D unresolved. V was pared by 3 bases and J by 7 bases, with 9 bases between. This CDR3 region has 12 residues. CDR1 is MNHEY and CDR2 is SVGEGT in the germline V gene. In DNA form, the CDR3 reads TGTGCCAGCAGTTATGGCAGTCTTGGCTACACCTTC. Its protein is CASSYGSLGYTF.